Sequencing of this T cell receptor beta chain was carried out in a study of control samples from healthy donors and cancer patients. The method was immunoSEQ multiplex PCR; TCRdb's version includes in-frame clones alone and lacks a portion of them. The sample has more than 100,000 clones, roughly 90% seen once. From germline, CDR1 is MDHEN and CDR2 SYDVKM. The ends lost 7 bases at V and 5 bases at J; junction bases unmatched: 11. The CDR3 is made up of 15 amino acids. The TCR was taken from a man between 18 and 29 years old in good health. J is TRBJ2-1 and V is TRBV28; 7 positions agree with TRBD1. Sequenced input: blood. The CDR3 spells CASNPPGTENNEQFF. In nucleotides, the CDR3 is TGTGCCAGCAACCCTCCGGGGACAGAAAACAATGAGCAGTTCTTC.